Listed below are T cell receptor beta chains from one sample, sequenced in a study of blood T cells in healthy people across ages. MiXCR was run by TCRdb on the 5' RACE reads, yielding one entry per CDR3 protein. The table records 550,000 to 750,000 distinct CDR3 sequences, 20% to 25% of them present only once. The sample comprised blood. The receptors shown here come from an older man in good health. The CDR3 runs from the conserved cysteine through the conserved F or W. The D gene is left open where the match is weak. The size entry is marked missing in some rows and otherwise reads once, few, many or a size class.

>.|TRBJ2-2|few|TRBV6-2/TRBV6-3
TGTGCCAGCAGTTACAGGAATTTGACCGGGGAGCTGTTTTTT
CASSYRNLTGELFF
>.|TRBJ2-3|few|TRBV29-1
TGCAGCGTTGAAAGTCTAGCGAGCACAGATACGCAGTATTTT
CSVESLASTDTQYF
>.|TRBJ2-1|few|TRBV29-1
TGCAGCACCCCAGCGAGCAATGAGCAGTTCTTC
CSTPASNEQFF
>TRBD2|TRBJ2-7|few|TRBV3-1
TGTGCCAGCAGCCCTAGGACTAGCTTCGACGAGCAGTACTTC
CASSPRTSFDEQYF
>.|TRBJ2-7|.|TRBV28
TGTGCCAGCAGTTCAGACATGGGATACGAGCAGTACTTC
CASSSDMGYEQYF
>TRBD2|TRBJ2-3|few|TRBV20-1
TGCAGTGCTAGAGGTGAACTAGCGGGCTCAGGGACGCAGTATTTT
CSARGELAGSGTQYF
>TRBD2|TRBJ2-3|many|TRBV12-3/TRBV12-4
TGTGCCAGCAGTTTTCTTCTAGCGGGCCCAGATACGCAGTATTTT
CASSFLLAGPDTQYF
>TRBD1|TRBJ2-7|few|TRBV10-3
TGTGCCATCAGAGGCCCGGGACAGGGCTCCTACGAGCAGTACTTC
CAIRGPGQGSYEQYF
>TRBD1|TRBJ2-5|.|TRBV6-6
TGTGCCAGCAGTTTCGGACAGGCCCTAGGCGAGACCCAGTACTTC
CASSFGQALGETQYF
>TRBD2|TRBJ2-5|few|TRBV3-1
TGTGCCAGCAGCCTTCTAGCGGGAGGCGAGCAAGAGACCCAGTACTTC
CASSLLAGGEQETQYF
>TRBD1|TRBJ1-3|many|TRBV5-1
TGCGCCAGCAGCCGGACAGGGGAACCTGGAAACACCATATATTTT
CASSRTGEPGNTIYF
>TRBD2|TRBJ2-1|.|TRBV20-1
TGCAGTGCTGACCGACTAGCGGGAGGTTCCTACAATGAGCAGTTCTTC
CSADRLAGGSYNEQFF
>.|TRBJ2-5|.|TRBV29-1
TGCAGCGTGACTCGGACAGTAAAAGAGACCCAGTACTTC
CSVTRTVKETQYF
>.|TRBJ2-3|few|TRBV7-8
TGTGCCAGCAGCTTAGCTAGCTGGGACGCTGATACGCAGTATTTT
CASSLASWDADTQYF
>.|TRBJ1-2|few|TRBV6-5
TGTGCCAGCAGCCAAACGGGAGTACTTAACTATGGCTACACCTTC
CASSQTGVLNYGYTF
>.|TRBJ2-7|.|TRBV20-1
TGCAGTGCTAGCGGACAGCTCTACGAGCAGTACTTC
CSASGQLYEQYF
>.|TRBJ2-7|.|TRBV14
TGTGCCAGCAGCCTACACCGGGGAAACGAGCAGTACTTC
CASSLHRGNEQYF
>TRBD2|TRBJ2-2|.|TRBV6-5
TGTGCCAGCAGTTACCTATGGGGGGGTGCCGGGGAGCTGTTTTTT
CASSYLWGGAGELFF
>TRBD2|TRBJ2-1|.|TRBV24-1
TGTGCCACCAGTGATTGGGGGGGACTAGCGGGAGGGACCTCCTACAATGAGCAGTTCTTC
CATSDWGGLAGGTSYNEQFF
>TRBD2|TRBJ2-7|few|TRBV29-1
TGCAGCGTTGAAGGACTCGGGACTAGCGGGAGAGGCGAGCAGTACTTC
CSVEGLGTSGRGEQYF
>TRBD2|TRBJ2-5|few|TRBV7-3
TGTGCCAGCAGCTTAGCGGGAGGAGATGAGACCCAGTACTTC
CASSLAGGDETQYF
>TRBD2|TRBJ2-1|few|TRBV4-3
TGCGCCAGCAGCCAAGAGGTGTGGACTAGCGGGTACAATGAGCAGTTCTTC
CASSQEVWTSGYNEQFF
>TRBD2|TRBJ2-7|.|TRBV20-1
TGCAGTGCTAGGGAACTAGCGGGAGGGACCTACGAGCAGTACTTC
CSARELAGGTYEQYF
>TRBD2|TRBJ2-5|.|TRBV20-1
TGCAGTGCTAGGGAGATAGCTAGCGGGATTCAAGAGACCCAGTACTTC
CSAREIASGIQETQYF
>.|TRBJ1-1|.|TRBV4-3
TGCGCCAGCAGTCTGCAGGGAAAGGATACTGAAGCTTTCTTT
CASSLQGKDTEAFF
>TRBD2|TRBJ2-3|few|TRBV11-2
TGTGCCAGCAGCTTAGTCCCGGGACTAGCGGTCACAGATACGCAGTATTTT
CASSLVPGLAVTDTQYF
>.|TRBJ1-4|many|TRBV12-3/TRBV12-4
TGTGCCAGCAGCGATAGTCCTAATGAAAAACTGTTTTTT
CASSDSPNEKLFF
>.|TRBJ2-5|many|TRBV27
TGTGCCAGCACGGCGCTAGCAGAGACCCAGTACTTC
CASTALAETQYF
>TRBD2|TRBJ2-5|once|TRBV12-3/TRBV12-4
TGTGCCAGCAGCAGCGGGAGGGCCTTAAAGACCCAGTACTTC
CASSSGRALKTQYF
>TRBD1|TRBJ2-7|many|TRBV20-1
TGCAGTGCTAGAGGACAGGGGGCGTCCGAGCAGTACTTC
CSARGQGASEQYF
>.|TRBJ2-7|few|TRBV6-1
TGTGCCAGCAGTGACGGACTCCACTTCTACGAGCAGTACTTC
CASSDGLHFYEQYF
>TRBD1|TRBJ2-7|.|TRBV10-3
TGTGCCATCAGCGGACAGGAGTCCTACGAGCAGTACTTC
CAISGQESYEQYF
>TRBD2|TRBJ2-5|.|TRBV6-1
TGTGCCAGCAGTGAAGCGCGCCTAGCGGGAAATGTGGAGACCCAGTACTTC
CASSEARLAGNVETQYF
>TRBD1|TRBJ2-1|few|TRBV5-1
TGCGCCAGCAGCCAAGGACAGGGGGTATTCAGTGAGCAGTTCTTC
CASSQGQGVFSEQFF
>TRBD2|TRBJ2-1|few|TRBV3-1
TGTGCCAGCAGCCAAGATGGCGGACTAGCGGGGGCACAGTTCTTC
CASSQDGGLAGAQFF
>.|TRBJ2-7|few|TRBV28
TGTGCCAGCAGCCCTACAGGGGCGGGAGTCCACGAGCAGTACTTC
CASSPTGAGVHEQYF
>.|TRBJ1-4|.|TRBV5-1
TGCGCCAGCAGCTTGGCGGGGGACATGGTTGAAAAACTGTTTTTT
CASSLAGDMVEKLFF
>.|TRBJ2-7|few|TRBV29-1
TGCAGCGTTCGGACCAGCTACGAGCAGTACTTC
CSVRTSYEQYF
>.|TRBJ2-3|many|TRBV5-1
TGTGCCAGCAGCTTACCCACAGATACGCAGTATTTT
CASSLPTDTQYF
>TRBD2|TRBJ2-1|.|TRBV15
TGTGCCACCAGCAGAGAACTAGCGGGAGGTCCCTACAATGAGCAGTTCTTC
CATSRELAGGPYNEQFF
>.|TRBJ2-3|.|TRBV7-2
TGTGCCAGCAGCCCCCGACTGAGCACAGATACGCAGTATTTT
CASSPRLSTDTQYF
>TRBD1|TRBJ1-2|.|TRBV5-1
TGCGCCAGCAGCATAACCACAGGGGATGATGGCTACACCTTC
CASSITTGDDGYTF